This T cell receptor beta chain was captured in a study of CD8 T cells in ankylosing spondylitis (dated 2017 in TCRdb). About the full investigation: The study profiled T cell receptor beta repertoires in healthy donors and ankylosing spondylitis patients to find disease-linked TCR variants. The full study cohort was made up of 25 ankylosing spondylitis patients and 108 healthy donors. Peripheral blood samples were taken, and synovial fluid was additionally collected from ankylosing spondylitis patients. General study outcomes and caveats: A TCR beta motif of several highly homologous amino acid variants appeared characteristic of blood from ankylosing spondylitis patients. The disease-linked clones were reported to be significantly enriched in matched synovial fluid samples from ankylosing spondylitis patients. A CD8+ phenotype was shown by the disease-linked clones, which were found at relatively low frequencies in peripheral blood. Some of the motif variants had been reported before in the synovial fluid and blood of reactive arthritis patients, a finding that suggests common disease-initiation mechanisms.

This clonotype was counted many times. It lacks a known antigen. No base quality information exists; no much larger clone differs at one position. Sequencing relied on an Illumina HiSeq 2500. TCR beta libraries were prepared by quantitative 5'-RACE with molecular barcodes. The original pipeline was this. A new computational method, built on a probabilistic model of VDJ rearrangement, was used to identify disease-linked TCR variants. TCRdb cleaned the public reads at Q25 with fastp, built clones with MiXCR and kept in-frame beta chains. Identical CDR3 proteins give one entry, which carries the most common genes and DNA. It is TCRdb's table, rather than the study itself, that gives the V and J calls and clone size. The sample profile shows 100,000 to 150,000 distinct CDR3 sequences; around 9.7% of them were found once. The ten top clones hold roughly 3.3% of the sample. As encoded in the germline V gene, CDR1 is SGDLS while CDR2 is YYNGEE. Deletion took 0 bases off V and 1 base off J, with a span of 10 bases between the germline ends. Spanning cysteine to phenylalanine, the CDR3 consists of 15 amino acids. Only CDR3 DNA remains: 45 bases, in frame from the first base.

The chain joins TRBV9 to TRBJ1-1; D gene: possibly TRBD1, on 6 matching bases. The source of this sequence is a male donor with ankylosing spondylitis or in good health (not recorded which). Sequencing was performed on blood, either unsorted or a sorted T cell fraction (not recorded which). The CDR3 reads CASSVGGTRNTEAFF. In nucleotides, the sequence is TGTGCCAGCAGCGTAGGAGGGACAAGGAACACTGAAGCTTTCTTT.